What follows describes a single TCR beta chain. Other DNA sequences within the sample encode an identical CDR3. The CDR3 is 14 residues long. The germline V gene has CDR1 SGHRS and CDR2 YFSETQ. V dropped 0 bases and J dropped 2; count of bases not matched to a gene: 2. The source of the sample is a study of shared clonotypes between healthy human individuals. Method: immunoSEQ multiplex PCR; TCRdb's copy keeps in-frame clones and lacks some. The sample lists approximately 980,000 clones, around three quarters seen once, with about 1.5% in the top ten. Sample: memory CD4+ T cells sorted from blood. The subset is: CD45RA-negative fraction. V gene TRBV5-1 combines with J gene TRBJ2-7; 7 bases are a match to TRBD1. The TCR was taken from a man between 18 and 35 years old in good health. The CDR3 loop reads CASSLGQGAYEQYF. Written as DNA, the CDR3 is TGCGCCAGCAGCTTGGGACAGGGTGCCTACGAGCAGTACTTC.